This T cell receptor (beta chain) was retrieved from a study of OX40 agonist ivuxolimab in advanced cancers. This CDR3 has 14 amino acids. Germline values: CDR1 MGHRA, CDR2 YSYEKL. V was cut by 1 base and J by 3 bases, with 9 bases left in between. Data came from immunoSEQ multiplex PCR; TCRdb stores just in-frame clones and leaves some out. The profile shows 40,000 or so clones, 80% to 85% of them singletons. Concerning this clone: Its antigen is unidentified.

Study-wide findings and caveats: At 0.1 to 3.0 mg/kg, clonal expansion of CD4+ and CD8+ blood T cells had occurred by week 6.

The rearrangement joins TRBV4-1 to TRBJ1-2; D may be TRBD1 (6 bases). This sequence was found in an adult with an advanced solid tumor such as melanoma, head and neck, liver or kidney cancer. Sequences were derived from CD4+ or CD8+ T cells sorted from blood, sampled in a trial of the OX40 agonist ivuxolimab. As DNA, the CDR3 is TGCGCCAGCAGCCAAGTCCAGGGGCACTATGGCTACACCTTC. Protein sequence: CASSQVQGHYGYTF.